This T cell receptor beta chain was identified during a study of PD-1 blockade in classical Hodgkin lymphoma. As to this clone: As yet, its antigen is unknown.

Clones were sequenced by immunoSEQ multiplex PCR, and TCRdb holds only the in-frame ones, with some missing. The sample has approximately 90,000 clones, 65% to 85% seen once; the top ten hold over 15%. Findings and limits, study-wide: The origin of the repertoire differences remains undefined, with disease activity or prior therapy as possible causes.

Time point meaning: cycle 4 day 1 (C4D1), after 6 weeks of nivolumab. No patient escaped relapse after autologous stem cell transplantation, and brentuximab vedotin exposure varied. Germline-derived CDR1 and CDR2 are SGHTA and FQGNSA. V lost 1 base and J lost 2, with 14 bases in between. The CDR3 is made up of 16 amino acids. This TCR was sampled from a human donor with classical Hodgkin lymphoma. The chain joins TRBV7-2 to TRBJ1-2, with unresolved D. Sequencing used peripheral blood mononuclear cells (PBMCs), obtained before the fourth cycle of nivolumab. The CDR3 here is CASSLVVGYGNYGYTF. CDR3 bases: TGTGCCAGCAGCTTAGTCGTGGGTTACGGGAACTATGGCTACACCTTC.